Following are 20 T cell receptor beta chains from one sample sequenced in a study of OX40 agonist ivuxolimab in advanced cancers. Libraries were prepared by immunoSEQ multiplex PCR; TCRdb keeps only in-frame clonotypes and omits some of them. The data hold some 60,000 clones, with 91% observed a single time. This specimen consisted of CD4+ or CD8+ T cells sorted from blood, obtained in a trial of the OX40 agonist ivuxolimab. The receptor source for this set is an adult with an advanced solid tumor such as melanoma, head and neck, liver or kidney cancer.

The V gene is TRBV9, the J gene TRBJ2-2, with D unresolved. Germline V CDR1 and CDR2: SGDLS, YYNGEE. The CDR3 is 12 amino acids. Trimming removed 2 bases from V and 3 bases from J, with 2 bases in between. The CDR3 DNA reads TGTGCCAGCAGCGTCTACACCGGGGAGCTGTTTTTT. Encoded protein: CASSVYTGELFF. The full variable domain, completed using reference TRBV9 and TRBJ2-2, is DSGVTQTPKHLITATGQRVTLRCSPRSGDLSVYWYQQSLDQGLQFLIQYYNGEERAKGNILERFSAQQFPDLHSELNLSSLELGDSALYFCASSVYTGELFFGEGSRLTVL.

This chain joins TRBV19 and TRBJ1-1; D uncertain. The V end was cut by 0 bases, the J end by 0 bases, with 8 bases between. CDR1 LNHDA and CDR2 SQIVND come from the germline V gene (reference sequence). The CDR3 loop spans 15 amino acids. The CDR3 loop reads CASSIEGRLNTEAFF. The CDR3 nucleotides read TGTGCCAGTAGTATAGAAGGGCGGCTGAACACTGAAGCTTTCTTT.

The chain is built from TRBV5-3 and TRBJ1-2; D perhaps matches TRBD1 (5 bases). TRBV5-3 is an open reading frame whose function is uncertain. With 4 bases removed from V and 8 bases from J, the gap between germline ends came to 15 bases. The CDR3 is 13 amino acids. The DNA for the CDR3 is TGTGCCAGAAGCAGACCCGGACGGGGGGGCTACACCTTC. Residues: CARSRPGRGGYTF.

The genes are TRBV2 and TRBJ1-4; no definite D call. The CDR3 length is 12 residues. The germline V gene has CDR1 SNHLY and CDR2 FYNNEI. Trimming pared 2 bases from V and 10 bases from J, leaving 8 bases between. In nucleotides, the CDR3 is TGTGCCAGCAGTGAACAGTGGGGAAAACTGTTTTTT. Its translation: CASSEQWGKLFF.

Here the CDR3 DNA reads TGTGCCAGCAGCTTAGGCCAGGGGCGCTATGGCTACACCTTC. Residues: CASSLGQGRYGYTF. The rearrangement uses TRBV7-2 and TRBJ1-2; D might be TRBD1 (6 bases). Germline CDR1 is SGHTA and CDR2 is FQGNSA. This CDR3 contains 14 residues. V was trimmed by 1 base and J by 4 bases, leaving 10 bases between them.

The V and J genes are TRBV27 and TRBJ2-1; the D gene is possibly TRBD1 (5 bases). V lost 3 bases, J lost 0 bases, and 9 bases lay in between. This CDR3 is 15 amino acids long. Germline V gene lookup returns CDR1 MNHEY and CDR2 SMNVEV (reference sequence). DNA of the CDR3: TGTGCCAGCAGTTTGATCGGACACTCCTACAATGAGCAGTTCTTC. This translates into CASSLIGHSYNEQFF.

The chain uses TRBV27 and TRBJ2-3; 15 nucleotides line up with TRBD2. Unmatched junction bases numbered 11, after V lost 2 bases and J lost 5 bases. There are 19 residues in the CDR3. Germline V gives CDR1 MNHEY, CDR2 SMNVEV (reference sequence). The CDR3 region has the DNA TGTGCCAGCAGTTTAGCAAAAGTGGGACTAGCGGGAGGATTAGATACGCAGTATTTT. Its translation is CASSLAKVGLAGGLDTQYF.

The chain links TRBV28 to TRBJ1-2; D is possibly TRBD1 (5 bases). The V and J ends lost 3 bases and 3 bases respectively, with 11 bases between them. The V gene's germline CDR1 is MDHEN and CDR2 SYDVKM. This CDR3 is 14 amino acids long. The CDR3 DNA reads TGTGCCAGCAGTTTTGGAGGGGCGGACTATGGCTACACCTTC. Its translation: CASSFGGADYGYTF.

The CDR3 sequence is CASSDTYSGNTIYF. The DNA of the CDR3 is TGTGCCAGCAGTGACACCTACTCTGGAAACACCATATATTTT. The rearrangement joins TRBV6-6 to TRBJ1-3; D unresolved. Trimming left V 5 bases short and J 0 bases short, with 8 bases between. This CDR3 spans 14 amino acids. Germline values: CDR1 MNHNY, CDR2 SVGAGI (reference sequence).

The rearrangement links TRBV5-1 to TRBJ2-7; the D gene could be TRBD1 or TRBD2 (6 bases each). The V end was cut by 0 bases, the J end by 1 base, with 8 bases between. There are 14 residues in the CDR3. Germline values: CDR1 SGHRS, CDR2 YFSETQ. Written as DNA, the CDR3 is TGCGCCAGCAGCTTGGGAGGGGGGTCCTACGAGCAGTACTTC. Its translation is CASSLGGGSYEQYF.

This CDR3 is CASSKPDIPYEQYF. The CDR3, as DNA: TGTGCCAGCAGCAAGCCCGACATCCCCTACGAGCAGTACTTC. The rearrangement uses TRBV21-1 and TRBJ2-7; the table's D gene call, TRBD1, was not cross checked with the DNA. TRBV21-1 is tagged as a pseudogene. The CDR3 extends over 14 amino acids.

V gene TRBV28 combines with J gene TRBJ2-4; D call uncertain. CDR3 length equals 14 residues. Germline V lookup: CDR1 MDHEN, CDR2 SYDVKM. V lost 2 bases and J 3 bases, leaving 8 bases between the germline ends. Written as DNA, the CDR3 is TGTGCCAGCAGTTTAGGGGTAGTCAAAAACATTCAGTACTTC. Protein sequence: CASSLGVVKNIQYF.

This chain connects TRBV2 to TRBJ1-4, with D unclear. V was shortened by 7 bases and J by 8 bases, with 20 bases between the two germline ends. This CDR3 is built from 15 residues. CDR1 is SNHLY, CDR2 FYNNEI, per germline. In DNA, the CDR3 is TGTGCCAGCAACACGAGAGCCCGGGTGGGGGAAAAACTGTTTTTT. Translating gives CASNTRARVGEKLFF.

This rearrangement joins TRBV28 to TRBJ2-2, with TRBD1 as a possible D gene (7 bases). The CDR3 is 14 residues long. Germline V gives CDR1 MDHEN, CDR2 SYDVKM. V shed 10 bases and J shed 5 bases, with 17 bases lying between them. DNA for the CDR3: TGTGCCACCCCCGACAGGGAGGCTACCGGGGAGCTGTTTTTT. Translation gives CATPDREATGELFF.

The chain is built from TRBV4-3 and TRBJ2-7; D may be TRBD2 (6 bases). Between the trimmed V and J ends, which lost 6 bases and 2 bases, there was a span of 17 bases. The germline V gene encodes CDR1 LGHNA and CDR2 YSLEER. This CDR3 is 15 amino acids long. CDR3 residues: CASRRTTGDTYEQYF. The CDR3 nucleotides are TGCGCCAGCAGACGGACTACTGGGGATACCTACGAGCAGTACTTC.

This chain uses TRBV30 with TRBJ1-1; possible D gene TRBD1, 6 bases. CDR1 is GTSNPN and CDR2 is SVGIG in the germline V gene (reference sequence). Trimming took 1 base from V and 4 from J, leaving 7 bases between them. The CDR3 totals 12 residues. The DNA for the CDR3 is TGTGCCTGGAGTGGAGGGGGCACTGAAGCTTTCTTT. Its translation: CAWSGGGTEAFF.

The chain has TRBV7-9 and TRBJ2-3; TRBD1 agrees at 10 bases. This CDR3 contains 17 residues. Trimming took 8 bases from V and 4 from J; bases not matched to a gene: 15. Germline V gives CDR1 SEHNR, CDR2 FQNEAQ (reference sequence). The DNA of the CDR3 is TGTGCCAGCCGTCCGAGGTTGGGACAGGGGCTTTCAGATACGCAGTATTTT. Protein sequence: CASRPRLGQGLSDTQYF. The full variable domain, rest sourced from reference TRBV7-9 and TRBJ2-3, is DTGVSQNPRHKITKRGQNVTFRCDPISEHNRLYWYRQTLGQGPEFLTYFQNEAQLEKSRLLSDRFSAERPKGSFSTLEIQRTEQGDSAMYLCASRPRLGQGLSDTQYFGPGTRLTVL.

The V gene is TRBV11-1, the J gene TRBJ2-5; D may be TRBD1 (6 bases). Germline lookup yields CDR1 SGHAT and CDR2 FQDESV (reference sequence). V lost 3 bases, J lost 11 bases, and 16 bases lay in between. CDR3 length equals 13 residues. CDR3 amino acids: CASSLSGGRGQYF. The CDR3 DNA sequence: TGTGCCAGCAGCTTGAGTGGTGGCAGGGGACAGTACTTC.

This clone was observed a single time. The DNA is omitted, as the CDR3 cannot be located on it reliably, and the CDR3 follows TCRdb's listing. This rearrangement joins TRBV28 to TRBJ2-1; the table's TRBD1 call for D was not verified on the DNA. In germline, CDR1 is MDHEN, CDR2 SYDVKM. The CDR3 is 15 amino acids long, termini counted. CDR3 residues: CASSSSGQGRNEQFF.

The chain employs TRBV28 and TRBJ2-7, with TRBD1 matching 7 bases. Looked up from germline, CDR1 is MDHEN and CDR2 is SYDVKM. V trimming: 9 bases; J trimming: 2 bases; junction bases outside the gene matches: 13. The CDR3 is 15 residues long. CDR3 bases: TGTGCCAGTTCCCCCGTGGGACAGCAGACCTACGAGCAGTACTTC. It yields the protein CASSPVGQQTYEQYF.